The 20 T cell receptor beta chains given below trace back to one sample, sequenced in a study of T cells after yellow fever vaccination (dated by TCRdb to about 2019). The library was prepared using 5' RACE. Sequenced using an Illumina NovaSeq 6000. Starting from the raw public reads, TCRdb applied fastp trimming at Q25, assembled clones with MiXCR and retained in-frame beta chains. Each entry merges the rows of one CDR3 protein and shows their most common DNA and genes. This sample comprises some 97,000 distinct CDR3 sequences, under 7% of them detected only once. In total, the top ten clones hold approximately 39% of the sample. The treatment or condition label, as the study defines it: live attenuated yellow fever vaccine strain. Specimen: CD8+ T cells sorted from PBMCs, collected 10 days after the yellow fever booster vaccination. All receptors derive from a man aged 18-30 years who received the YFV17D yellow fever vaccine.

This clonotype was observed a handful of times. The chain recombines TRBV7-9 with TRBJ2-1; 12 positions agree with TRBD2. The CDR3 has 18 residues. The V segment lost 1 base and the J segment 0 bases; nucleotides outside the gene matches: 4. Germline CDR1 SEHNR, CDR2 FQNEAQ (reference sequence). CDR3 coding DNA: TGTGCCAGCAGCTTAGACGGGACTAGCGGGTTCTCCTACAATGAGCAGTTCTTC. Its protein product is CASSLDGTSGFSYNEQFF.

The chain couples TRBV7-3 to TRBJ2-6, with D unresolved. The CDR3 runs 16 residues. V shed 1 base and J shed 4 bases, with 11 bases lying between them. The germline CDR1 and CDR2 sequences are SGHTA and FQGTGA. In nucleotides, the CDR3 is TGTGCCAGCAGCTTAATAAGCGCCGAGGGGGCCAACGTCCTGACTTTC. Its translation is CASSLISAEGANVLTF. Drawing the rest from reference TRBV7-3 and TRBJ2-6, the complete variable domain is GAGVSQTPSNKVTEKGKYVELRCDPISGHTALYWYRQSLGQGPEFLIYFQGTGAADDSGLPNDRFFAVRPEGSVSTLKIQRTERGDSAVYLCASSLISAEGANVLTFGAGSRLTVL.

A few counts support this clonotype. The gene calls are TRBV10-3 and TRBJ2-7, with D possibly being TRBD2 (6 bases). The CDR3 is made up of 15 amino acids. V was trimmed by 4 bases and J by 3 bases, leaving 16 bases between them. Germline values: CDR1 ENHRY, CDR2 SYGVKD. The CDR3 DNA reads TGTGCCATCAGTGGCTCTAGCGTACCGATCTACGAGCAGTACTTC. Protein sequence: CAISGSSVPIYEQYF.

This clonotype was seen a handful of times. The rearrangement uses TRBV7-8 and TRBJ1-5; TRBD1 aligns across 8 bases. Germline values: CDR1 SGHVS, CDR2 FQNEAQ. V lost 10 bases, J lost 5 bases, and 13 bases stayed unmatched. This CDR3 region has 15 residues. CDR3 sequence: CAILIPGQDYQPQHF. For the CDR3, the DNA is TGTGCCATCCTTATCCCGGGACAGGATTATCAGCCCCAGCATTTT.

This clonotype is categorized as medium-sized. The chain uses TRBV4-1 and TRBJ2-2; D is unresolved. Germline values: CDR1 MGHRA, CDR2 YSYEKL. Trimming removed 2 bases at V and 5 bases at J, with 6 bases between. This CDR3 contains 13 residues. The DNA of the CDR3 is TGCGCCAGCAGCCAAACCGATACCGGGGAGCTGTTTTTT. Amino acids: CASSQTDTGELFF.

This chain joins TRBV20-1 and TRBJ2-1, with a possible D match to TRBD2 (5 bases). Trimming pared 6 bases from V and 0 bases from J, leaving 12 bases between. The germline gives CDR1 DFQATT, CDR2 SNEGSKA (reference sequence). The CDR3 length is 14 residues. CDR3 loop: CSATGEISYNEQFF. The CDR3 DNA reads TGCAGTGCGACCGGGGAAATCTCCTACAATGAGCAGTTCTTC.

In its sample, this clonotype was seen a few times. The V gene is TRBV4-3, the J gene TRBJ2-1; D remains unclear. Deletions cut 1 base from V and 8 bases from J, with 12 bases between. There are 14 residues in the CDR3. Germline V CDR1 and CDR2: LGHNA, YSLEER. The CDR3 bases are TGCGCCAGCAGCCAAGGGCGTGTAGGTTATGAGCAGTTCTTC. Translation gives CASSQGRVGYEQFF.

This clonotype was counted ten times or more. The gene calls are TRBV15 and TRBJ2-3; D is ambiguous. Trimming removed 3 bases from V and 0 bases from J, with 4 bases in between. The CDR3 length is 13 residues. The germline V gene encodes CDR1 LNHNV and CDR2 YYDKDF (reference sequence). The CDR3 is CATSSRSTDTQYF. In nucleotides, the CDR3 is TGTGCCACCAGCAGCAGAAGCACAGATACGCAGTATTTT.

The rearrangement joins TRBV5-1 to TRBJ1-3, with a weak D call TRBD1 (5 bases). CDR1 and CDR2 (germline): SGHRS, YFSETQ. V shed 0 bases and J shed 0 bases, with 16 bases lying between them. The CDR3 consists of 18 residues. The CDR3 bases are TGCGCCAGCAGCTTGGAAGGGTCGGGGGTTTACTCTGGAAACACCATATATTTT. Amino acids: CASSLEGSGVYSGNTIYF.

This clonotype was seen more than once but under ten times. This chain joins TRBV23-1 and TRBJ2-7; D assignment may be TRBD1 or TRBD2 (5 bases each). TRBV23-1 belongs to the ORF category, with a function that is uncertain. Between the trimmed V and J ends, which lost 4 bases and 9 bases, there was a span of 16 bases. This CDR3 comprises 13 residues. CDR3 residues: CASSRRDPSWQYV. CDR3 sequence (DNA): TGCGCCAGCAGTCGACGGGACCCCTCGTGGCAGTACGTC.

The V gene is TRBV20-1, the J gene TRBJ2-3; D is possibly TRBD2 (6 bases). Germline lookup yields CDR1 DFQATT and CDR2 SNEGSKA (reference sequence). This CDR3 spans 17 amino acids. Trimming stripped 1 base from V and 0 bases from J, with 17 bases between. CDR3 sequence reads: CSARGGRGGLSTDTQYF. The CDR3 DNA reads TGCAGTGCTAGAGGGGGCCGCGGAGGGCTTAGCACAGATACGCAGTATTTT.

The chain carries TRBV5-4 and TRBJ2-3; TRBD1 matches at 10 bases. Germline assignment: CDR1 SGHNT and CDR2 YYREEE (reference sequence). The CDR3 is 15 amino acids. V lost 5 bases to trimming and J lost 5 bases; unmatched junction nucleotides: 8. CDR3 bases: TGTGCCAGCAGATTTAGACAGGGGGCAAAAGATACGCAGTATTTT. Its translation is CASRFRQGAKDTQYF.

Only a few counts were recorded for this clonotype. V gene TRBV7-9 combines with J gene TRBJ1-2; weak D call: TRBD1 (6 bases). This CDR3 is 12 amino acids long. Germline assignment: CDR1 SEHNR and CDR2 FQNEAQ (reference sequence). For the CDR3, the DNA is TGTGCTACAGGGCGGGGAGACTATGGCTACACCTTC. It translates to CATGRGDYGYTF.

The chain employs TRBV5-6 and TRBJ2-1; D uncertain. Trimming took off 0 bases at V and 2 bases at J, with 12 bases between the two ends. The CDR3 is 16 residues long. Germline CDR1 reads SGHDT; CDR2 reads YYEEEE. The CDR3 region has the DNA TGTGCCAGCAGCTTGGTCCCCAGGATGACCTACAATGAGCAGTTCTTC. This translates into CASSLVPRMTYNEQFF.

This clonotype was seen only a few times. The V and J genes are TRBV29-1 and TRBJ2-3, with TRBD1 matching 11 bases. CDR1 and CDR2 from the germline V gene are SQVTM and ANQGSEA. CDR3 length: 14 residues. The junction had 4 bases not matched to a gene; V was cut back by 3 bases and J by 5 bases. Written as DNA, the CDR3 is TGCAGCGTTGAGGACAGGGGGCGCGAAGATACGCAGTATTTT. It encodes CSVEDRGREDTQYF.

Many counts were recorded for this clonotype. The V call is TRBV6-2 or TRBV6-3, the J call TRBJ2-1, with no clear D. Germline values: CDR1 MNHEY, CDR2 SVGEGT. The CDR3 has 12 amino acids. V lost 0 bases and J lost 10, with 7 bases in between. This chain's CDR3 is CASSYSSKEQFF. The CDR3 DNA reads as TGTGCCAGCAGTTACTCCTCTAAGGAGCAGTTCTTC.

The chain combines TRBV5-5 with TRBJ2-2; D is perhaps TRBD1 (6 bases). The CDR3 spans 14 residues. Germline V gene data show CDR1 as SGHKS and CDR2 as YYEKEE (reference sequence). The germline V and J ends were trimmed by 3 bases and 5 bases, with 11 bases remaining between them. CDR3 in DNA: TGTGCCAGCAGCTCGAGGGGGAGTACCGGGGAGCTGTTTTTT. Translated: CASSSRGSTGELFF.

This clonotype was seen a handful of times. The gene calls are TRBV9 and TRBJ1-4, with TRBD1 as a possible D gene (6 bases). The CDR3 contains 14 residues. Germline V gene lookup returns CDR1 SGDLS and CDR2 YYNGEE. V was pared by 4 bases and J by 6 bases, with 13 bases between. The CDR3 DNA reads TGTGCCAGCAGCCCCGGGGGCAGAGATGAAAAACTGTTTTTT. It codes for CASSPGGRDEKLFF.

This clonotype was detected ten times or more. The rearrangement uses TRBV11-2 and TRBJ2-3; 11 positions agree with TRBD2. The CDR3 spans 17 residues. The germline V gene encodes CDR1 SGHAT and CDR2 FQNNGV. After removal of 6 bases from V and 4 bases from J, the junction contained 12 bases not matched to a gene. The CDR3 loop reads CASRGPIAGGSADTQYF. In DNA, the CDR3 is TGTGCCAGCAGGGGGCCAATAGCGGGGGGGTCCGCAGATACGCAGTATTTT.

The chain combines TRBV12-3 or TRBV12-4 with TRBJ2-7; TRBD1 is a possible D gene (6 bases). The CDR3 runs to 12 residues. Trimming stripped 5 bases from V and 7 bases from J, with 12 bases between. The CDR3 loop is CASSQGGGEQYV. CDR3 nucleotides: TGTGCCAGCAGTCAAGGGGGTGGGGAGCAGTACGTC.